This T cell receptor (beta chain) emerged from a study of regulatory T cells in long-lasting Graves disease (dated by TCRdb to the early 2020s). With regard to the full study: In the newly diagnosed Graves' disease group, patients had been taking antithyroid drugs for less than 3 months. Peripheral blood TCR sequencing and RNA sequencing compared persistent Graves' disease patients with newly diagnosed Graves' disease patients. The study took place in China and was registered as a clinical trial. A total of about 35 samples underwent TCR sequencing, from roughly 13 patients with persistent Graves' disease and roughly 20 patients with newly diagnosed Graves' disease.

This clonotype was counted only a few times. No cognate antigen has been identified for it. No base quality values were provided; no much bigger clone lies one nucleotide off. General findings and caveats noted by the study authors: Patients with persistent disease shared more public clonotypes (approximately 2,500) than newly diagnosed patients did (about 1,000). Compared with newly diagnosed patients, patients with persistent Graves' disease had lower TCR Shannon entropy and fewer highly expanded clones, which suggests clonal expansion. Peripheral blood alone was examined, since thyroid tissue, which constituted the primary lesion, could not be accessed. TRBV28, TRBJ1-2 and TRBJ2-5 were preferentially used in persistent disease, while TRBV20-1 and TRBJ2-1 were favored in newly diagnosed disease. Sequencing and analysis were limited to the TCR beta chain. The small sample size was acknowledged by the authors as a limitation that may reduce accuracy.

The sample's time point label is to be understood as: newly diagnosed GD, antithyroid drugs for less than 3 months. For both TCR sequencing and RNA sequencing, RNA was extracted from PBMCs using TRIzol. Graves' disease was diagnosed according to American Thyroid Association guidelines. The patients came from an endocrinology department in Xi'an, China. Each patient gave roughly 8.4 milliliters of peripheral blood, collected in an EDTA anticoagulant tube. Ficoll Paque Plus density gradient separation was used to isolate PBMCs, and no further T cell sorting was done. RNA quality was checked with an Agilent 2100 Bioanalyzer and agarose gel, and concentration with a NanoDrop 2000. V drops 6 bases and J drops 3 bases, leaving 12 bases in between. The CDR3 holds 13 amino acids from the cysteine to the phenylalanine. CDR3 DNA only is kept here, 39 bases in frame from base 1. The germline V gene (reference sequence) yields LGHDT for CDR1 and YNNKEL for CDR2.

The library was built by means of multiplex PCR. Data came from an Illumina HiSeq 4000. TCR beta libraries were built with iRepertoire HTBI primers and Arm-PCR amplification of CDR3 regions. Before sequencing, the PCR products underwent gel purification. The authors' pipeline ran thus. Gene usage analysis of CDR3 amino acid clonotypes relied on the 55 to 80 TRBV and fewer than 15 TRBJ segments identified across samples. COPE and FqMerger were used to merge filtered high-quality paired reads into contigs. BLAST was used to align contigs to IMGT TRBV, TRBD and TRBJ reference genes, and CDR3 was defined according to IMGT. Highly expanded clones were defined as clonotypes with a frequency above 0.1%. Shannon entropy was used to measure repertoire diversity, and the Gini coefficient was used to measure V-J evenness. Public clonotypes were defined as clonotypes shared by more than one individual. The public reads were run again by TCRdb, first through fastp at Q25 and then through MiXCR, and only productive beta chains were kept. For every CDR3 protein sequence, its rows merge into one entry that carries the most common genes and DNA. The V and J calls and clone size are TCRdb's, not the authors'. In all, the sample holds 450,000 to 600,000 distinct CDR3 sequences, and roughly 14% of those were seen once. The ten biggest clones cover over 7.5% of the sample.

This same sample was also part of a study on T cells in Graves' hyperthyroidism and ophthalmopathy. The second study's authors report: A patient counted as having stable Graves' hyperthyroidism if no progression to ophthalmopathy occurred over 18 months of follow-up. The hyperthyroidism patients were between 18 and 65 years old and newly diagnosed, with a disease duration of less than 2 months. Any patient with an uncontrolled infection, another autoimmune disease, pregnancy or lactation was excluded. Diagnoses were established on the basis of clinical symptoms, serum thyroxine and TRAb, thyroid ultrasound, and orbital computed tomography. For the first round of RT-PCR on the TCR CDR3, the HTBI primer set was used together with the Qiagen OneStep RT-PCR kit. Most expanded thyroid clonotypes (frequency above 0.001) were also detected in blood, suggesting blood repertoires may reflect thyroid immune responses. A model built on a 13 V-J signature distinguished ophthalmopathy from stable hyperthyroidism, reaching about 89% sensitivity and 81.08% specificity in cross-validation and 80%/75% in testing. In validation, the model predicted progression to ophthalmopathy a median of about 5.9 months before onset, with roughly 70% sensitivity and roughly 72% specificity. TCR V-J signatures able to tell the groups apart were searched for in a discovery cohort of around 95 patients, of whom roughly 42 had Graves' ophthalmopathy and around 56 had stable Graves' hyperthyroidism. Whether ophthalmopathy could be predicted prospectively was tested in an independent validation cohort made up of fewer than 20 hyperthyroidism patients plus 17 patients who later progressed to ophthalmopathy. The roughly 90 discovery patients were divided at random into training and test sets in a 7:3 ratio. In addition, the study compared T-cell repertoires in thyroid tissue and in blood from roughly six Graves' hyperthyroidism patients. Following sampling, methimazole starting at 30 mg daily was given to hyperthyroidism patients, and high-dose intravenous methylprednisolone was given to ophthalmopathy patients. A second multiplex PCR round built the libraries, followed by size selection and purification. Paired-end sequencing of the libraries was performed with 100 bp reads on an Illumina HiSeq2000. SOAPnuke was used to process the raw data, removing reads that contained adapters or uncalled bases, had a mean Phred below 15, or lacked an exact match to the constant primer or identifier. COPE v1.2.5 was used to merge the high-quality paired reads, and each unique nucleotide sequence was defined as a clonotype. MiTCR v1.1 was used to align the clonotypes against IMGT TRBV, TRBD and TRBJ reference segments. The analysis was restricted to V-J combinations with a frequency above 0.0001, which together covered 99% to 99.2% of the repertoires. A TCS score was defined as the ratio between F50 (clonal expansion) and ExV (chaos), using BLOSUM62-based TCRdist between CDR3 peptides within each V-J. Welch's t-statistics and random forest reduced some 510 V-J features to under 15, which were used in a naive Bayes classifier (R e1071). Sample size was not statistically predetermined, and investigators were not blinded to group allocation. The paper describes TCR Vbeta CDR3 sequencing of 135 peripheral blood samples, made up of around 41 ophthalmopathy patients, roughly 80 hyperthyroidism patients and 17 progressor patients.

The sequence derives from a man younger than 45 with Graves disease. Donor details come from another sample of the same person, matched by shared clones. The sequence joins TRBV3-1 to TRBJ2-7; the D gene cannot be resolved reliably. The sample was peripheral blood mononuclear cells (PBMCs), taken at new diagnosis, from a patient treated with antithyroid drugs. The bases are TGTGCCAGCAGACCCCCAGGCGGCTACGAGCAGTACTTC. This gives the protein CASRPPGGYEQYF.